This T cell receptor (beta chain) was observed in a study of technical replicates of blood from a few donors (dated by TCRdb to about 2017). Library prep was done by the immunoSEQ multiplex PCR assay. Entries here come from immuneACCESS through TCRdb and include only in-frame sequences with V and J called. Some clones fail to appear in such tables; in the studies checked, an unresolved V gene covers under half of the shortfall, and the cause of the remainder is unknown. Here the sample has 80,000 to 100,000 clones; 90% to 97% occur a single time. In total, the top ten clones hold 0.3% to 0.45% of the sample. Germline trimming amounts to 0 bases on V and 1 base on J, with 5 as the count of junction bases outside the gene matches. CDR1 and CDR2 are read off the germline V gene as LGHNA and YSLEER. The CDR3 holds 17 amino acids from the cysteine to the phenylalanine. Just CDR3 DNA is preserved here, 51 bases in frame from base 1.

On this clone: Its antigen is currently not known. Base qualities are not provided; no much larger clone lies one nucleotide away.

The chain is made from TRBV4-3 and TRBJ2-1; 8 central bases correspond to TRBD2. The source material was T cells isolated from PBMCs. The sequence was obtained from a human donor in good health. Here is the DNA: TGCGCCAGCAGCCAAGAGAGCGGCGGGAGGTCCTACAATGAGCAGTTCTTC. It specifies CASSQESGGRSYNEQFF.